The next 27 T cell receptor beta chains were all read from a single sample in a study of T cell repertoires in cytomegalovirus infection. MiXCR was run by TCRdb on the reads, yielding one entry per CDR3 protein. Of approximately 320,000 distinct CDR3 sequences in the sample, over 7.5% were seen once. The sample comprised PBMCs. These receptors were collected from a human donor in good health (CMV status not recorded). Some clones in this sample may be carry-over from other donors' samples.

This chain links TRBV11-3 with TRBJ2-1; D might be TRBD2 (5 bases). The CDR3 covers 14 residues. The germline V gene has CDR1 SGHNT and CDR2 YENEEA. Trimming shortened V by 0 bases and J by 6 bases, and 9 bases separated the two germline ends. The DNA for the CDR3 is TGTGCCAGCAGCTTAGATCTCACTAGCAATGAGCAGTTCTTC. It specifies CASSLDLTSNEQFF.

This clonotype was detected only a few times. As DNA, the CDR3 is TGTGCCAGCAGTCCCCATACGGACACTGAAGCTTTCTTT. Encoded protein: CASSPHTDTEAFF. The chain couples TRBV12-3 or TRBV12-4 to TRBJ1-1, with unresolved D. Trimming took 5 bases from V and 3 from J, leaving 10 bases between them. This CDR3 is 13 amino acids long.

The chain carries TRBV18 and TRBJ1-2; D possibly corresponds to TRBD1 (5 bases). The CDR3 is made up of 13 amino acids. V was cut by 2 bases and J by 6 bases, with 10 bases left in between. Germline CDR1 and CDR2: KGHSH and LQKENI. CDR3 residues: CASSPGTDNGYTF. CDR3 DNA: TGTGCCAGCTCACCAGGGACGGATAATGGCTACACCTTC.

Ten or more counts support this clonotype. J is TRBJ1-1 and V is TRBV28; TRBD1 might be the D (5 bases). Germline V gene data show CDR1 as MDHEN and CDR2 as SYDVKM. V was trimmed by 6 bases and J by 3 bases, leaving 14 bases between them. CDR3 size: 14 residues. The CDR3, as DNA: TGTGCCAGCAGCTCTGGTGGGGCGGACACTGAAGCTTTCTTT. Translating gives CASSSGGADTEAFF.

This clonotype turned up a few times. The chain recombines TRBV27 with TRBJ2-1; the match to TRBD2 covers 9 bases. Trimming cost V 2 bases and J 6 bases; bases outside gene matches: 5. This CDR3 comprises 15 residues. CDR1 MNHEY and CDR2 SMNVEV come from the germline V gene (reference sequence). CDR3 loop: CASSLGRGGTNEQFF. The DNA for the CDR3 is TGTGCCAGCAGTTTAGGGCGGGGGGGTACCAATGAGCAGTTCTTC.

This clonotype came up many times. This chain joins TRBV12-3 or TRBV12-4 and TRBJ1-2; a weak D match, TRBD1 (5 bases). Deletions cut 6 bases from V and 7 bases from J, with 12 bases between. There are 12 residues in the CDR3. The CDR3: CASRGPKGGYTF. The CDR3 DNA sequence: TGTGCCAGCAGGGGACCTAAGGGTGGCTACACCTTC.

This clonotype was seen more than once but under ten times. DNA of the CDR3: TGTGCCAGCAGTTACTCGACGCGGCTCTCTGGAAACACCATATATTTT. Translation gives CASSYSTRLSGNTIYF. The V and J genes are TRBV6-2 or TRBV6-3 and TRBJ1-3, with no clear D. The germline CDR1 and CDR2 sequences are MNHEY and SVGEGT. The CDR3 length is 16 residues. V lost 0 bases to trimming and J lost 0 bases, with 9 bases between them.

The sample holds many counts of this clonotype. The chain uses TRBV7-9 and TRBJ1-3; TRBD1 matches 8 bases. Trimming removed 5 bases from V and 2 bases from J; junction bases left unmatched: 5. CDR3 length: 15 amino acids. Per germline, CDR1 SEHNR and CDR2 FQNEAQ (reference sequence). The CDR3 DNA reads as TGTGCCAGCAGCGAGACAGGGGTGACTGGAAACACCATATATTTT. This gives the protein CASSETGVTGNTIYF.

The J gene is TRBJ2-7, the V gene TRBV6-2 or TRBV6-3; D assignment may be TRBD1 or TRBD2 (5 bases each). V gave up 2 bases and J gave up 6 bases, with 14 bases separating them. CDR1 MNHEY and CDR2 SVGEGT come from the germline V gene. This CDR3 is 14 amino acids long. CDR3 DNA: TGTGCCAGCAGTTACCCCCCTACCGGGGCCGAGCAGTACTTC. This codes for CASSYPPTGAEQYF.

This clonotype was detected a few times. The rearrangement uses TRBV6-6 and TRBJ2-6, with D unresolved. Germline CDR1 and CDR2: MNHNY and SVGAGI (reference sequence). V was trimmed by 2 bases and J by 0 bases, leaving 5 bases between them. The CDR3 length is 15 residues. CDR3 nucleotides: TGTGCCAGCAGTTACGTGGGCTCTGGGGCCAACGTCCTGACTTTC. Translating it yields CASSYVGSGANVLTF.

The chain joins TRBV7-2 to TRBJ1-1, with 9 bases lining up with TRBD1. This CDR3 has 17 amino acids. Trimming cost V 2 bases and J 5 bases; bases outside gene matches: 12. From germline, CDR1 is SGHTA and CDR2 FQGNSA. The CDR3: CASSLLRAGTGKTEAFF. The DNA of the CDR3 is TGTGCCAGCAGCTTACTTAGGGCAGGGACAGGGAAGACTGAAGCTTTCTTT.

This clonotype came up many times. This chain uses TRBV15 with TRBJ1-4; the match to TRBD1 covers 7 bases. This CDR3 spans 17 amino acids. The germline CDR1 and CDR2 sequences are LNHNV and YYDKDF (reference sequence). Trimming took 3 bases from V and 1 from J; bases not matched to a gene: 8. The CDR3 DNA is TGTGCCACCAGCAGTGATAGACAGGGAAGAACTAATGAAAAACTGTTTTTT. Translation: CATSSDRQGRTNEKLFF. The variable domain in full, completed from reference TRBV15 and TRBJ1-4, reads DAMVIQNPRYQVTQFGKPVTLSCSQTLNHNVMYWYQQKSSQAPKLLFHYYDKDFNNEADTPDNFQSRRPNTSFCFLDIRSPGLGDTAMYLCATSSDRQGRTNEKLFFGSGTQLSVL.

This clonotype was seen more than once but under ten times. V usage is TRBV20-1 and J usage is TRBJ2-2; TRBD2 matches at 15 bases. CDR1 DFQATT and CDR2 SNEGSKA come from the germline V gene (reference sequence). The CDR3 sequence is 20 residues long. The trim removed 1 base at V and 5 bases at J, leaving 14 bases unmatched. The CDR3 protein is CSARGYGLAGGPSGTGELFF. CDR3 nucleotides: TGCAGTGCTAGAGGTTACGGACTAGCGGGAGGGCCCTCAGGAACCGGGGAGCTGTTTTTT.

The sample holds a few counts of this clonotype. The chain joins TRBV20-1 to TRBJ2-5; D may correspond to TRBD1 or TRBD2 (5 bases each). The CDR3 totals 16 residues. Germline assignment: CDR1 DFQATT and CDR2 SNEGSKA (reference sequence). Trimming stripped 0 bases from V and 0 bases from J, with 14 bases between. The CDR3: CSARDLRGLNQETQYF. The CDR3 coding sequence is TGCAGTGCTAGAGATCTACGGGGCCTGAACCAAGAGACCCAGTACTTC.

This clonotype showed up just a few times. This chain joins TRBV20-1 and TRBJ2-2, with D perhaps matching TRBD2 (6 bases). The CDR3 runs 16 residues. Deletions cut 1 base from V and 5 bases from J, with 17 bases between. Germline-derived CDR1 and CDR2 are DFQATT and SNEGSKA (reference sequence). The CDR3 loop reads CSARGNFAGSTGELFF. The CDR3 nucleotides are TGCAGTGCTAGAGGAAATTTCGCGGGAAGTACCGGGGAGCTGTTTTTT.

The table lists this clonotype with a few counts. The CDR3 spells CASSRPTGGSTDTQYF. CDR3 nucleotides: TGTGCCAGCAGCCGTCCCACAGGGGGCAGCACAGATACGCAGTATTTT. This chain uses TRBV7-9 with TRBJ2-3; 9 bases are a match to TRBD1. CDR3 length equals 16 residues. V shed 5 bases and J 0 bases; nucleotides not matched to a gene: 6. Germline V gene lookup returns CDR1 SEHNR and CDR2 FQNEAQ (reference sequence).

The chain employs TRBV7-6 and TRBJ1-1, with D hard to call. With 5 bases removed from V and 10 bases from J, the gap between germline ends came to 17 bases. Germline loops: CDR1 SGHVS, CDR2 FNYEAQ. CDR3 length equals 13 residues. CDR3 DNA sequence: TGTGCCAGCAGCCCCCTTGGAGGGTTAAGAGCTTTCTTT. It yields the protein CASSPLGGLRAFF.

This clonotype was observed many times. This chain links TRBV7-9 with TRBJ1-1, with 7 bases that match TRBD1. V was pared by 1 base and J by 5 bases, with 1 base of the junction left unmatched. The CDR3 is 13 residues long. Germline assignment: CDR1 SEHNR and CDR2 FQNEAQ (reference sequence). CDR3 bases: TGTGCCAGCAGCTTAGGACAGGGTACTGAAGCTTTCTTT. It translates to CASSLGQGTEAFF.

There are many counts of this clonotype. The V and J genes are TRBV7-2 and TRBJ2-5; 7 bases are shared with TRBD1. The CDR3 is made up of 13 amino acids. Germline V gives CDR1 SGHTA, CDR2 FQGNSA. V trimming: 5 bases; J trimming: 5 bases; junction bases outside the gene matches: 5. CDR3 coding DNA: TGTGCCAGCAGCCGAGGGGGCCGGGAGACCCAGTACTTC. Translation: CASSRGGRETQYF.

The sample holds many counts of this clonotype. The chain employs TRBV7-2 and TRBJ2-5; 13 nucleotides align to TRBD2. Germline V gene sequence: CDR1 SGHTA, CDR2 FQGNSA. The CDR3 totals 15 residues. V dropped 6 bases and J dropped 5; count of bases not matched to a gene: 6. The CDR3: CASRPGLAGWETQYF. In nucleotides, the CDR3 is TGTGCCAGCAGGCCGGGACTAGCGGGGTGGGAGACCCAGTACTTC.

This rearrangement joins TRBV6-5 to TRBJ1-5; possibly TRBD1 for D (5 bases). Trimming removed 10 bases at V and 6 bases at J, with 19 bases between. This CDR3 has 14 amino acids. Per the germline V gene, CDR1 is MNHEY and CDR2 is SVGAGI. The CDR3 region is CATRSPSGTQPQHF. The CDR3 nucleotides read TGTGCCACCAGATCTCCGTCAGGGACTCAGCCCCAGCATTTT.

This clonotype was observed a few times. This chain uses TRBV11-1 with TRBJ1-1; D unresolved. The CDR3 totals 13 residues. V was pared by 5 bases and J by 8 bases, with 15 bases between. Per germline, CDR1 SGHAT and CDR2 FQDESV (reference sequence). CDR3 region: CASSLPGRTEAFF. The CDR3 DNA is TGTGCCAGCAGCCTCCCCGGGCGAACGGAAGCTTTCTTT.

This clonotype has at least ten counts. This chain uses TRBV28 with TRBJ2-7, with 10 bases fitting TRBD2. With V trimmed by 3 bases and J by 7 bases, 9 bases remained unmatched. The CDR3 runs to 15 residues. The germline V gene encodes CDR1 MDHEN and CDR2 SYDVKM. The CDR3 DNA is TGTGCCAGCAGTTTCCCCGGGACTAGCGTGAGAGAGCAGTACTTC. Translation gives CASSFPGTSVREQYF. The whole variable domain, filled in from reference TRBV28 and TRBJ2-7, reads DVKVTQSSRYLVKRTGEKVFLECVQDMDHENMFWYRQDPGLGLRLIYFSYDVKMKEKGDIPEGYSVSREKKERFSLILESASTNQTSMYLCASSFPGTSVREQYFGPGTRLTVT.

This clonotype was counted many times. The DNA for the CDR3 is TGTGCCAGCAGCTTTGGACAGGGAAATCAGCCCCAGCATTTT. Residues: CASSFGQGNQPQHF. The rearrangement links TRBV7-9 to TRBJ1-5, with TRBD1 matching 8 bases. Germline V gene lookup returns CDR1 SEHNR and CDR2 FQNEAQ (reference sequence). The V and J ends lost 3 bases and 4 bases, in that order; junction bases with no gene match: 2. This CDR3 has 14 amino acids.

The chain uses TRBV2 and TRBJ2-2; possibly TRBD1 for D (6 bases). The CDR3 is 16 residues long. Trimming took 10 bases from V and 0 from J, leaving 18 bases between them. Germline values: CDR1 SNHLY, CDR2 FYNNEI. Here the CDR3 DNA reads TGTGCCACCGGTGCTTCCGGGACAACGAACACCGGGGAGCTGTTTTTT. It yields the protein CATGASGTTNTGELFF.

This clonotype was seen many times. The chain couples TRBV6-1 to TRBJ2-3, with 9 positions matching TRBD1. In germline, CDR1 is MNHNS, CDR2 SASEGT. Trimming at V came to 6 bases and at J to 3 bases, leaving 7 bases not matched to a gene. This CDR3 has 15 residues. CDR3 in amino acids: CASRATGGGTDTQYF. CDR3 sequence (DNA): TGTGCCAGCAGAGCGACAGGGGGAGGAACAGATACGCAGTATTTT.

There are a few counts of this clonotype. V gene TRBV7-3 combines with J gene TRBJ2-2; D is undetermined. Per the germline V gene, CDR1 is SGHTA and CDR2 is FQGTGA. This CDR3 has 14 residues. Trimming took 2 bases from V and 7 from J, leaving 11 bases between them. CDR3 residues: CASSLGDLNGELFF. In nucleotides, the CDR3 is TGTGCCAGCAGCTTAGGTGACCTGAACGGGGAGCTGTTTTTT.